One sample yielded the 10 T cell receptor beta chains listed below, sequenced in a study of T cell responses to AZD1222 COVID-19 vaccine. Method: immunoSEQ multiplex PCR; TCRdb's copy keeps in-frame clones and lacks some. The sample has roughly 100,000 clones, 87% seen once. This material consisted of peripheral blood, taken 28 days after the second AZD1222 dose. All receptors derive from an adult who received the AZD1222 COVID-19 vaccine.

This clone was seen a single time. The chain couples TRBV30 to TRBJ1-3; TRBD1 matches at 9 bases. This CDR3 comprises 17 residues. Germline-derived CDR1 and CDR2 are GTSNPN and SVGIG (reference sequence). V trimming: 0 bases; J trimming: 0 bases; junction bases outside the gene matches: 6. DNA for the CDR3: TGTGCCTGGAGTGTAATAGGGACAGGGCGCTCTGGAAACACCATATATTTT. Translated: CAWSVIGTGRSGNTIYF.

The V call is TRBV27, the J call TRBJ1-2, with 7 nucleotides matching TRBD1. This CDR3 contains 13 residues. Germline-derived CDR1 and CDR2 are MNHEY and SMNVEV (reference sequence). Trimming at V came to 6 bases and at J to 5 bases, leaving 6 bases not matched to a gene. The CDR3, as DNA: TGTGCCAGCAGCTCAGGGGGGTGGTATGGCTACACCTTC. Protein product: CASSSGGWYGYTF.

The chain couples TRBV6-5 to TRBJ1-2, with a possible D match to TRBD1 (5 bases). Deletions cut 2 bases from V and 4 bases from J, with 11 bases between. CDR3 size: 14 residues. The germline V gene encodes CDR1 MNHEY and CDR2 SVGAGI. CDR3 bases: TGTGCCAGCAGTTACCAGGGAGTAAGCTATGGCTACACCTTC. Translating it yields CASSYQGVSYGYTF.

The chain employs TRBV7-9 and TRBJ2-6; D may match TRBD1 or TRBD2 (5 bases each). The CDR3 loop spans 17 amino acids. From germline, CDR1 is SEHNR and CDR2 FQNEAQ (reference sequence). V shed 6 bases and J shed 0 bases, with 15 bases lying between them. DNA of the CDR3: TGTGCCAGCAGGCCCGGGACCGACCGCTCTGGGGCCAACGTCCTGACTTTC. Translated, it gives CASRPGTDRSGANVLTF.

The CDR3 DNA follows: TGTGCCAGCAGCGCGACACTCGTGACAGGGAACACTGAAGCTTTCTTT. It specifies CASSATLVTGNTEAFF. The chain carries TRBV21-1 and TRBJ1-1; whether TRBD1, the table's D call, matches the DNA was not checked. TRBV21-1 is tagged as a pseudogene. This CDR3 is 16 amino acids long.

The J gene is TRBJ2-3, the V gene TRBV5-1; 7 bases are a match to TRBD1. From germline, CDR1 is SGHRS and CDR2 YFSETQ. J gave up 1 base and V 7 bases, and 12 bases lay outside the gene matches. The CDR3 is 16 residues long. Here the CDR3 DNA reads TGCGCCAGCGGAAGGACAGGACAGAAGGGCACAGATACGCAGTATTTT. This gives the protein CASGRTGQKGTDTQYF.

V and J are TRBV6-1 and TRBJ2-3, with 12 nucleotides matching TRBD2. J lost 0 bases, V lost 4 bases, and 5 bases had no gene match. The CDR3 totals 17 residues. The germline V gene has CDR1 MNHNS and CDR2 SASEGT. The CDR3 nucleotides are TGTGCCAGCAGTGGACTAGCGGGAGAACCTAGCACAGATACGCAGTATTTT. It translates to CASSGLAGEPSTDTQYF.

V gene TRBV20-1 combines with J gene TRBJ1-1; a possible D gene is TRBD1 (5 bases). The V and J ends lost 3 bases and 9 bases respectively, with 11 bases between them. Germline assignment: CDR1 DFQATT and CDR2 SNEGSKA (reference sequence). The CDR3 is 11 amino acids. CDR3 nucleotide sequence: TGCAGTGCTAGTTTGGGGGTGAAAGCTTTCTTT. It translates to CSASLGVKAFF.

This clone was picked up one time. The CDR3 here is CASSHGGTVTNEKLFF. CDR3 in DNA: TGTGCCAGCAGCCATGGAGGGACAGTAACCAATGAAAAACTGTTTTTT. The chain recombines TRBV3-1 (or the pseudogene TRBV3-2) with TRBJ1-4; 7 bases agree with TRBD1. V gave up 3 bases and J gave up 5 bases; unmatched junction bases: 9. The germline gives CDR1 LGHDT, CDR2 YNNKEL (reference sequence). This CDR3 is built from 16 residues.

This clone was found once. V is TRBV28 and J is TRBJ1-3, with D possibly matching TRBD1 (6 bases). Trimming shortened V by 1 base and J by 4 bases, and 11 bases separated the two germline ends. CDR3 length equals 15 residues. Germline CDR1 MDHEN, CDR2 SYDVKM. CDR3 bases: TGTGCCAGCAGTTTATACAGGGACACCGGAAACACCATATATTTT. It codes for CASSLYRDTGNTIYF.